The rows below give T cell receptor beta chains drawn from one sample of a study of cytomegalovirus exposure and HLA in healthy donors. Sequencing used immunoSEQ multiplex PCR; TCRdb keeps in-frame clones, though not all of them. The repertoire has fewer than 100,000 clones, approximately 90% of them found once; the top ten carry about 2.2%. Sequenced sample: PBMCs. The source is a man aged 30-40 years in good health and CMV-seronegative. CDR3s include the opening cysteine and the closing phenylalanine or tryptophan. The D gene is left open where the match is weak. A clone size is listed for some rows: how often the clone was seen (once, few, many), or a class if it is expanded.

V	J	D	size	CDR3	DNA
TRBV29-1	TRBJ2-1	TRBD1	NA	CSVEGGLGQGYNEQFF	TGCAGCGTTGAAGGTGGGTTAGGACAGGGGTATAATGAGCAGTTCTTC
TRBV5-1	TRBJ2-2	NA	NA	CASSFREFGFSGELFF	TGCGCCAGCAGCTTCCGAGAGTTTGGTTTTTCCGGGGAGCTGTTTTTT
TRBV11-2	TRBJ1-4	TRBD1	once	CASSLAYRGGYEKLFF	TGTGCCAGCAGCTTAGCTTATAGAGGGGGCTATGAAAAACTGTTTTTT
TRBV19	TRBJ2-1	NA	NA	CASSPLAGGVGEQFF	TGTGCCAGTTCGCCTCTTGCCGGAGGTGTGGGTGAGCAGTTCTTC
TRBV29-1	TRBJ2-3	TRBD2	NA	CSVGATGGKYLEYF	TGCAGCGTTGGCGCGACGGGAGGGAAATATCTTGAGTATTTT
TRBV25-1	TRBJ2-2	TRBD1	once	CASSGRTGLSGELFF	TGTGCCAGCAGTGGCCGGACAGGGTTATCCGGGGAGCTGTTTTTT
TRBV18	TRBJ1-1	NA	NA	CASSPLDKNTEAFF	TGTGCCAGCTCACCTTTGGACAAGAACACTGAAGCTTTCTTT
TRBV4-2	TRBJ2-7	TRBD2	NA	CASRLGLELSYEQYF	TGTGCCAGCAGACTCGGACTAGAACTTTCCTACGAGCAGTACTTC
TRBV7-7	TRBJ1-5	NA	once	CASSSRPCPLDRRNQPQHF	TGTGCTAGCAGCTCCCGCCCCTGCCCCCTCGACAGGCGCAATCAGCCCCAGCATTTT
TRBV10-1	TRBJ2-1	TRBD1	NA	CASSKYTGAGYNEQFF	TGCGCCAGCAGTAAATACACAGGGGCCGGATACAATGAGCAGTTCTTC
TRBV19	TRBJ2-7	NA	NA	CASSIRESHEQYF	TGTGCCAGTAGCATTCGGGAGTCCCACGAGCAGTACTTC
TRBV27	TRBJ2-7	TRBD2	NA	CASSLLTGLAGGVVEQYF	TGTGCCAGCAGTTTACTAACAGGACTAGCGGGAGGTGTTGTCGAGCAGTACTTC
TRBV19	TRBJ2-3	TRBD2	NA	CASAPGGRSADTQYF	TGTGCCAGTGCCCCGGGCGGGAGGAGCGCAGATACGCAGTATTTT
TRBV15	TRBJ2-1	NA	NA	CATIPLGASSYNEQFF	TGTGCCACCATTCCGCTGGGGGCGAGCTCCTACAATGAGCAGTTCTTC
TRBV10-2	TRBJ2-7	TRBD1	NA	CASSDVLAGDREYEQYF	TGCGCCAGCAGTGATGTTCTGGCTGGAGACAGGGAGTACGAGCAGTACTTC
TRBV4-1	TRBJ2-2	TRBD2	NA	CASSNPWGGGSGELFF	TGCGCCAGCAGCAATCCCTGGGGCGGGGGATCTGGGGAGCTGTTTTTT
TRBV7-9	TRBJ2-5	NA	NA	CASGERGQETQYF	TGTGCCAGCGGTGAACGGGGGCAAGAGACCCAGTACTTC
TRBV19	TRBJ2-7	TRBD2	NA	CASRGLAAYEQYF	TGTGCCAGTAGGGGACTAGCGGCCTACGAGCAGTACTTC
TRBV7-9	TRBJ2-7	TRBD1	NA	CASSSTGGGEQYF	TGTGCCAGCAGCTCGACAGGGGGGGGCGAGCAGTACTTC
TRBV15	TRBJ1-1	NA	once	CATSRVLVVLGAEAFF	TGTGCCACCAGCAGAGTGTTGGTGGTTTTAGGGGCTGAAGCTTTCTTT
TRBV4-1	TRBJ2-5	NA	NA	CASSPRHQETQYF	TGCGCCAGCAGCCCGCGGCACCAAGAGACCCAGTACTTC
TRBV14	TRBJ1-2	TRBD1	NA	CASSPWDRGNYGYTF	TGTGCCAGCAGCCCGTGGGACAGGGGTAACTATGGCTACACCTTC
TRBV6-5	TRBJ1-4	NA	NA	CASTTGREKLFF	TGTGCCAGCACCACAGGGCGGGAAAAACTGTTTTTT
TRBV29-1	TRBJ1-1	NA	NA	CSVNSTGINTEAFF	TGCAGCGTTAACTCCACAGGGATCAACACTGAAGCTTTCTTT
TRBV4-2	TRBJ1-5	NA	NA	CASSQGAGVRQPQHF	TGTGCCAGCAGCCAGGGCGCGGGAGTGCGTCAGCCCCAGCATTTT
TRBV5-6	TRBJ2-5	NA	NA	CASSLGQLQETQYF	TGTGCCAGCAGCTTGGGACAGCTCCAAGAGACCCAGTACTTC
TRBV6-5	TRBJ2-3	TRBD2	many	CASTTSGSDTQYF	TGTGCCAGCACGACTAGCGGGAGTGATACGCAGTATTTT
TRBV7-2	TRBJ2-1	TRBD1	once	CASSSGGFYNEQFF	TGTGCCAGCAGCTCAGGGGGATTCTACAATGAGCAGTTCTTC
TRBV5-4	TRBJ1-2	NA	medium-sized	CASSLEWTAYGYTF	TGTGCCAGCAGCTTGGAGTGGACAGCCTATGGCTACACCTTC
TRBV2	TRBJ2-7	NA	NA	CASDTGTSPYEQYF	TGTGCCAGCGATACAGGGACATCTCCCTACGAGCAGTACTTC
TRBV5-4	TRBJ2-2	TRBD1	NA	CASSYPGQGITGELFF	TGTGCCAGCAGCTACCCGGGACAGGGAATCACCGGGGAGCTGTTTTTT
TRBV28	TRBJ1-3	NA	NA	CASSGSLGGNTIYF	TGTGCCAGCAGCGGGTCTTTGGGTGGAAACACCATATATTTT
TRBV10-3	TRBJ1-1	NA	NA	CAISERELQIGTEAFF	TGTGCCATCAGTGAGCGGGAACTACAAATAGGAACTGAAGCTTTCTTT
TRBV6-4	TRBJ1-6	TRBD1	NA	CASSDLAGGFSPLHF	TGTGCCAGCAGTGACCTAGCAGGGGGGTTTTCACCCCTCCACTTT
TRBV29-1	TRBJ2-1	NA	NA	CSVKTGEQFF	TGCAGCGTAAAAACAGGGGAGCAGTTCTTC
TRBV15	TRBJ2-7	NA	NA	CATSREGAVYEQYF	TGTGCCACCAGCAGAGAAGGAGCGGTCTACGAGCAGTACTTC
TRBV13	TRBJ1-2	NA	NA	CASTLGAYGYTF	TGTGCCAGCACCTTAGGGGCTTATGGCTACACCTTC
TRBV11-2	TRBJ1-2	NA	NA	CASSSPRRGGYGYTF	TGTGCCAGCAGCTCCCCCAGGAGGGGTGGCTATGGCTACACCTTC
TRBV28	TRBJ2-7	NA	few	CASSLSGREVGEQYF	TGTGCCAGCAGTTTATCGGGCAGGGAGGTTGGCGAGCAGTACTTC
TRBV19	TRBJ2-5	TRBD1	NA	CASSPPGQGTTTQYF	TGTGCCAGTAGTCCACCGGGACAGGGGACCACGACCCAGTACTTC
TRBV11-2	TRBJ2-1	TRBD2	NA	CASSRSGGAGNEQFF	TGTGCCAGCAGCCGGAGCGGGGGGGCCGGAAATGAGCAGTTCTTC
TRBV5-1	TRBJ1-2	NA	NA	CASSSGQNEDGYTF	TGCGCCAGCAGCTCGGGACAAAATGAGGACGGCTACACCTTC
TRBV5-1	TRBJ1-2	NA	NA	CASSLEPSGYGYTF	TGCGCCAGCAGCTTAGAACCCAGCGGGTATGGCTACACCTTC
TRBV9	TRBJ2-7	NA	NA	CASSVDLKYEQYF	TGTGCCAGCAGCGTAGATCTAAAGTACGAGCAGTACTTC
TRBV6-4	TRBJ1-6	NA	NA	CASIKTSGLFGESSPLHF	TGTGCCAGCATCAAAACTAGCGGCCTCTTCGGGGAGTCTTCACCCCTCCACTTT
TRBV5-1	TRBJ2-3	NA	once	CATTRDQPFTDTQYF	TGCGCCACCACCCGGGATCAACCATTCACAGATACGCAGTATTTT
TRBV2	TRBJ1-5	NA	NA	CASMGQGLGYSNQPQHF	TGTGCCAGCATGGGGCAGGGGTTGGGCTATAGCAATCAGCCCCAGCATTTT
TRBV27	TRBJ2-3	TRBD1	NA	CASRGQNTDTQYF	TGTGCCAGCAGGGGACAGAACACAGATACGCAGTATTTT
TRBV11-3	TRBJ2-3	NA	NA	CASSLDRGPLGGDTQYF	TGTGCCAGCAGCTTAGATAGAGGTCCCTTGGGTGGAGATACGCAGTATTTT
TRBV5-1	TRBJ2-3	NA	NA	CASSRDQGYTQYF	TGCGCCAGCAGCCGCGACCAGGGCTATACGCAGTATTTT